This TCR beta chain originates from a study of shared clonotypes between healthy human individuals. This table comes from immunoSEQ multiplex PCR, and its TCRdb copy is limited to in-frame clones, with some not included. The sample holds roughly 1,500,000 clones, 95% to 99% seen once. The germline gives CDR1 SGHAT, CDR2 FQNNGV. The CDR3 is made up of 17 amino acids. V dropped 5 bases and J dropped 0; count of bases not matched to a gene: 9. The chain has TRBV11-2 and TRBJ1-1, with 10 bases matching TRBD1. The TCR sequence derives from a man aged 25-40 years in good health. The sample consisted of naive CD4+ T cells sorted from blood. Subset given: CD45RA+ positively selected. CDR3 in amino acids: CASSATGTGDMNTEAFF. The CDR3 bases are TGTGCCAGCAGCGCAACCGGGACAGGGGACATGAACACTGAAGCTTTCTTT. The entire variable domain, with the rest obtained from reference TRBV11-2 and TRBJ1-1, is as follows: EAGVAQSPRYKIIEKRQSVAFWCNPISGHATLYWYQQILGQGPKLLIQFQNNGVVDDSQLPKDRFSAERLKGVDSTLKIQPAKLEDSAVYLCASSATGTGDMNTEAFFGQGTRLTVV.